This T cell receptor (beta chain) came from a study of vaccination and CD4 T cells after COVID-19 (dated by TCRdb to 2022 to 2024). About the full investigation: The convalescent cohort included six males and four females, with two Hispanic individuals, seven Caucasians, two Asians and one multiracial person. Post-COVID blood samples from convalescent patients were collected a median of around 100 days after diagnosis, with a range of roughly 30 to 161 days. In control cultures, a CEFX viral epitope pool was used as positive control, an HIV-1 Nef peptide pool was used as negative control, or no peptide was added. Participants received two doses of either the Pfizer-BioNTech BNT162b2 vaccine (n=8) or the Moderna mRNA-1273 vaccine (n=2). Post-vaccine blood samples were collected a median of about 66 days after the second vaccine dose, ranging from about 13 to 250 days. The spike-specific CD4+ TCR repertoire was compared before and after mRNA vaccination in fewer than eleven COVID-19 convalescent patients and a handful of infection-naive healthy vaccine recipients. For stimulating the cultures, overlapping spike peptide pools were used, derived from SARS-CoV-2 as well as from the common cold coronaviruses HCoV-NL63, HCoV-OC43 and HCoV-229E.

About this clonotype itself: No antigen is known for it. No clone much larger than this one lies a single base away; base qualities are absent.

From the cysteine up to the phenylalanine, the CDR3 has a length of 17 residues. Only CDR3 DNA remains: 51 bases, in frame from the first base. In the germline V gene (reference sequence), CDR1 corresponds to SGHKS and CDR2 to YYEKEE. The junction shows trimming of 2 bases on V and 0 bases on J, plus 14 bases between the germline ends. Library preparation was by PCR. DNA from cultured CD4+ T cells underwent TCR sequencing with the Oncomine TCR Beta short-read assay at the Johns Hopkins FTIC core. The QIAamp micro DNA kit was used to extract genomic DNA from the cultured CD4+ T cells. Oncomine TCR Beta libraries from cultured CD4+ T cells were pooled using unique dual indexes and sequenced on an Illumina iSeq 100. For the original study's pipeline: Non-productive sequences were filtered out, and CDR3s that did not start with C, did not end with F or W, or were shorter than 7 amino acids were discarded. Antigen-specific clonotypes were identified with the MANAFEST web application by comparing peptide-stimulated wells with reference and other culture wells. For a clone to be called positive, the clone needed an FDR below 0.05, an odds ratio above 5, and a productive frequency above 0.1% in at least two of three replicate wells. A clonotype was classed as cross-reactive if the clonotype showed significant expansion both in SARS-CoV-2 spike wells and in at least one common cold coronavirus spike condition. Using R version 3.6.1, CDR3 homology was evaluated through Levenshtein distances (stringdist) along with unrooted phylogenetic trees (ape). Clones were called with MiXCR by TCRdb after fastp trimmed the public reads at Q25, and only in-frame beta chains were retained. Every entry covers one CDR3 protein and lists the most common genes and DNA from its rows. TCRdb's processing, not the authors', yielded these V and J calls. The sample contains 15,000 to 20,000 distinct CDR3 sequences, 78% of them found a single time. Roughly 15% of the sample is in the top ten clones.

What the work shows at the level of the full study, not this receptor alone: Of the vaccine-specific clones found in convalescent patients, nearly all (304 of 307) were mono-reactive for SARS-CoV-2 spike instead of being cross-reactive with common cold coronaviruses. The median number of SARS-CoV-2-reactive clonotypes rose from 21 after infection to 38 after vaccination, but the change was not significant. Among convalescent patients, a median about 86% of the SARS-CoV-2-reactive clones seen after vaccination appeared only after vaccination, which suggests priming specific to the vaccine. Only a relatively small number of convalescent patients were included in the study, and early timepoints following natural infection were not analyzed.

Sample treatment or condition, as interpreted from the label and publication: approximately nine-day PBMC culture with coronavirus spike peptide pools or control peptides (ViraFEST assay). The ViraFEST assay was used in the study, in which antigen-specific T cells were expanded with peptide pools and expanded clonotypes were subsequently identified by TCR sequencing. The absence of prior SARS-CoV-2 infection in healthy vaccine recipients was confirmed by negative nucleocapsid antibody tests before and after vaccination. PBMCs were cultured at roughly 2 million per well in IMDM supplemented with roughly 5% human AB serum and around 10 IU/ml IL-2, with around 10 ug/ml peptide pools added. On days 3 and 7, half of the culture medium was replaced with fresh IL-2-containing medium. Once the cells had been in culture for roughly 11 days, the EasySep CD4+ T cell isolation kit was used to isolate CD4+ T cells by negative selection. Ficoll-Paque Plus gradient centrifugation was used to isolate PBMCs from whole blood, and the isolated PBMCs were then either used fresh or cryopreserved at -140C. In general, triplicate wells were set up for every culture condition.

This receptor was obtained from a human donor who received a COVID-19 vaccine. Sequencing used CD4+ T cells from blood, cultured in vitro, obtained after SARS-CoV-2 vaccination. The receptor chain draws on TRBV5-5 and TRBJ2-2, with the D gene too uncertain to name. The DNA reads TGTGCCAGCAGCTTAACTTGGGGTACTACGAACACCGGGGAGCTGTTTTTT. Its product reads: CASSLTWGTTNTGELFF.